The text below deals with one TCR beta chain. Its antigen is currently not known. No base-level quality is on record; no much larger clone is a single base apart. Looking up the germline V gene (reference sequence) yields CDR1 MNHNY and CDR2 SVGAGI. Including the terminal cysteine and phenylalanine, the CDR3 comprises 14 residues. Solely the CDR3 DNA is kept, with 42 bases framed from the first base. The junction shows trimming of 0 bases on V and 4 bases on J, plus 9 bases between the germline ends. High-throughput TCR profiling via ImmunoSEQ was performed on the approximately 90 tumor samples. From the authors' description of their analysis: To measure repertoire diversity, the metrics used were richness (unique productive sequences), clonality, evenness and relatedness, and the Bhattacharyya coefficient was used to assess similarity between samples. In a sensitivity analysis, TCRs with fewer than two reads were excluded, and consistent conclusions were obtained. TCRdb retrieved this table from immuneACCESS and kept in-frame rearrangements only. Not all clones are present; in checked studies, unresolved V genes account for under half, and no reason is known for the remainder. For V, J and clone size, that table is used; D and trimming come from the DNA. The sample table shows around 20,000 clones, and roughly four fifths are seen once. The ten largest clones capture 5% to 7% of the sample.

These data are taken from a study of high-grade serous ovarian cancer treatment subgroups (dated by TCRdb to about 2021). Context from the whole study: Sequencing yielded a mean of around 13,000 reads and under 7,500 unique TCR beta rearrangements per sample. TCR beta repertoires were profiled in patients with high-grade serous ovarian cancer who were grouped, under a laparoscopic triage algorithm, by complete gross resection or by neoadjuvant chemotherapy response. Of the 30 or so patients in the cohort, around ten had no residual disease after primary surgery (R0), around ten were excellent NACT responders, and around ten were poor NACT responders. In total there were 90 samples, since every patient provided one primary tumor sample and two metastatic tumor samples.

The research as a whole found: Spatial information was not captured by bulk tumor TCR sequencing, so insight into HGSC tumor complexity and diversity was limited. TCR clonal relatedness showed a positive correlation with neoantigen level and a trend toward positive correlation with copy number variation and mutation load from whole-genome sequencing. The TCR repertoire analyses centered on CDR3, leaving CDR1 and CDR2 unanalyzed. Repertoire similarity between tumors from the same patient ranged from 0.11 to 0.79, while tumors from different patients showed almost no similarity.

Tumor samples were collected prior to definitive surgery or chemotherapy. Genomic DNA was extracted by the MD Anderson Biospecimen Extraction Resource, and TCR sequencing was done by the MD Anderson Cancer Genomics Laboratory. Material: tumor tissue. The V and J segments used are TRBV6-6 and TRBJ2-5, with the D gene possibly TRBD1 or TRBD2, each one fitting 5 bases. The TCR comes from a human donor with high-grade serous ovarian cancer. Read as DNA, the sequence is TGTGCCAGCAGTTACTCGGGACGTGGAGAGACCCAGTACTTC. The translation is CASSYSGRGETQYF.